The next 30 T cell receptor beta chains were all read from a single sample in a study of cytomegalovirus exposure and HLA in healthy donors (dated by TCRdb to 2016 to 2017). Library method: the immunoSEQ multiplex PCR assay. The multiplex PCR relied on a mix of 60 forward primers for TCR Vbeta segments and 13 reverse primers for TCR Jbeta segments. As stored in TCRdb, this immuneACCESS dataset retains in-frame rearrangements with V and J assigned. A fraction of the clones does not appear; measured against another copy, unresolved V genes explain less than half of the discrepancy, and the remainder lacks a known reason. The sample table lists 150,000 to 200,000 clones, roughly four fifths of them with a count of one. Around 1.9% of the sample is in the top ten clones. Sequenced: PBMCs. These receptors all come from a woman aged 25 to 39 in good health and CMV-seropositive.

V and J are TRBV5-8 and TRBJ2-5, with D maybe TRBD2 (5 bases). The CDR3 sequence is 14 residues long. Germline V lookup: CDR1 SGHTS, CDR2 YDEGEE. The V end lost 2 bases, the J end lost 1 base, and 9 bases lay between the germline ends. The CDR3 region has the DNA TGTGCCAGCAGCTTACGGACTCTCCAAGAGACCCAGTACTTC. It yields the protein CASSLRTLQETQYF.

V usage is TRBV6-1 and J usage is TRBJ1-3; 7 nucleotides line up with TRBD1. The CDR3 extends over 17 amino acids. Germline CDR1 MNHNS, CDR2 SASEGT. Trimming cost V 1 base and J 0 bases; bases outside gene matches: 6. CDR3 coding DNA: TGTGCCAGCAGTGAAGAAGCAGGGGGAATCTCTGGAAACACCATATATTTT. Its translation: CASSEEAGGISGNTIYF.

There are a few counts of this clone. The gene calls are TRBV5-1 and TRBJ1-2; 7 positions match TRBD1. The CDR3 has 16 amino acids. Unmatched junction bases numbered 15, after V lost 2 bases and J lost 8 bases. In germline, CDR1 is SGHRS, CDR2 YFSETQ. The CDR3 region is CASSFQGVETGNGYTF. The DNA for the CDR3 is TGCGCCAGCAGCTTCCAGGGGGTCGAGACAGGGAACGGCTACACCTTC.

This clone has just one count. The chain couples TRBV7-9 to TRBJ1-5, with unresolved D. The CDR3 contains 14 residues. V lost 3 bases and J 4 bases, leaving 10 bases between the germline ends. CDR1 SEHNR and CDR2 FQNEAQ come from the germline V gene (reference sequence). The CDR3, as DNA: TGTGCCAGCAGCTTGATAGATCCGAATCAGCCCCAGCATTTT. It is translated as CASSLIDPNQPQHF.

This clone was observed once. J is TRBJ1-2 and V is TRBV10-3, with 7 nucleotides matching TRBD1. This CDR3 has 14 amino acids. Germline V lookup: CDR1 ENHRY, CDR2 SYGVKD. Losses at the gene ends were 4 bases for V and 6 bases for J; bases not matched to a gene: 8. The CDR3 region is CAISADRDGDGYTF. CDR3 sequence (DNA): TGTGCCATCAGTGCAGACAGGGACGGCGATGGCTACACCTTC.

The chain links TRBV9 to TRBJ1-2, with a possible D match to TRBD1 (5 bases). This CDR3 has 17 amino acids. Trimming pared 5 bases from V and 3 bases from J, leaving 23 bases between. Looked up from germline, CDR1 is SGDLS and CDR2 is YYNGEE. CDR3 in amino acids: CASSESDAAGLDYGYTF. The CDR3 nucleotides read TGTGCCAGCAGTGAAAGTGACGCTGCGGGGCTCGACTATGGCTACACCTTC. Using reference TRBV9 and TRBJ1-2 for the parts outside the CDR3, the full variable domain is DSGVTQTPKHLITATGQRVTLRCSPRSGDLSVYWYQQSLDQGLQFLIQYYNGEERAKGNILERFSAQQFPDLHSELNLSSLELGDSALYFCASSESDAAGLDYGYTFGSGTRLTVV.

The genes are TRBV5-1 and TRBJ2-3; 8 nucleotides line up with TRBD1. This CDR3 has 15 residues. V shed 1 base, J shed 0 bases, and the junction held 1 base outside the gene matches. Per germline, CDR1 SGHRS and CDR2 YFSETQ. The CDR3 bases are TGCGCCAGCAGCTTGCAGGGGGCTAGCACAGATACGCAGTATTTT. Amino acid sequence: CASSLQGASTDTQYF.

This clone was picked up one time. The rearrangement uses TRBV18 and TRBJ1-2, with D unclear. Germline CDR1 and CDR2: KGHSH and LQKENI. CDR3 length: 16 residues. Trimming left V 3 bases short and J 3 bases short, with 17 bases between. The CDR3 coding sequence is TGTGCCAGCTCACCCACTTATAGCCCGGAGGACTATGGCTACACCTTC. It translates to CASSPTYSPEDYGYTF.

This chain joins TRBV7-9 and TRBJ2-7, with TRBD2 matching 10 bases. CDR1 is SEHNR and CDR2 is FQNEAQ in the germline V gene (reference sequence). CDR3 length: 16 amino acids. V trimming: 2 bases; J trimming: 6 bases; junction bases outside the gene matches: 10. CDR3 loop: CASSLLLAGVRSEQYF. The CDR3 region has the DNA TGTGCCAGCAGCTTATTGCTAGCGGGAGTTCGTAGCGAGCAGTACTTC.

This rearrangement joins TRBV9 to TRBJ1-6; 9 bases line up with TRBD1. Germline assignment: CDR1 SGDLS and CDR2 YYNGEE. V lost 3 bases and J lost 9; bases outside the gene matches: 7. The CDR3 totals 15 residues. The CDR3, as DNA: TGTGCCAGCAGCGAAACAGGGGGCAGGTTTTCACCCCTCCACTTT. Its protein product is CASSETGGRFSPLHF.

The V call is TRBV30, the J call TRBJ2-7; maybe TRBD2 (5 bases). Germline CDR1 and CDR2: GTSNPN and SVGIG (reference sequence). V was cut by 1 base and J by 6 bases, with 16 bases left in between. This CDR3 region has 14 residues. In DNA, the CDR3 is TGTGCCTGGAGTGGGCGGGTTCCCCTCTCCGAGCAGTACTTC. Its protein product is CAWSGRVPLSEQYF.

The chain joins TRBV10-3 to TRBJ2-5, with D possibly TRBD1 on 6 matching bases. The CDR3 loop spans 14 amino acids. Trimming removed 5 bases at V and 1 base at J, with 11 bases between. Germline V gives CDR1 ENHRY, CDR2 SYGVKD. DNA of the CDR3: TGTGCCATCAGTCAAACAGGGATCCAAGAGACCCAGTACTTC. This sequence encodes CAISQTGIQETQYF.

The DNA for the CDR3 is TGTGCCAGCTCACCAAGTGCGGGACGGTCCTACGAGCAGTACTTC. Encoded protein: CASSPSAGRSYEQYF. The V gene is TRBV18, the J gene TRBJ2-7; D is perhaps TRBD2 (6 bases). Trimming pared 2 bases from V and 1 base from J, leaving 12 bases between. The CDR3 runs to 15 residues. CDR1 is KGHSH and CDR2 is LQKENI in the germline V gene.

The V call is TRBV20-1, the J call TRBJ2-7; D is possibly TRBD2 (5 bases). V lost 3 bases and J lost 5, with 8 bases in between. The length of the CDR3 is 11 residues. Germline CDR1 reads DFQATT; CDR2 reads SNEGSKA (reference sequence). This CDR3 reads CSASFGDEQYF. The CDR3 nucleotides are TGCAGTGCTAGTTTCGGGGACGAGCAGTACTTC.

This clone was observed a few times. The chain joins TRBV28 to TRBJ1-2; D might be TRBD1 (6 bases). The CDR3 consists of 15 residues. CDR1 and CDR2 from the germline V gene are MDHEN and SYDVKM. V lost 6 bases, J lost 3 bases, and 17 bases lay in between. The CDR3 reads CASSGQTGWDYGYTF. In DNA, the CDR3 is TGTGCCAGCAGCGGTCAAACAGGGTGGGACTATGGCTACACCTTC.

This chain links TRBV4-1 with TRBJ2-1, with TRBD2 matching over 13 bases. The J segment lost 8 bases and the V segment lost 5 bases, leaving 3 bases of the junction unmatched. This CDR3 comprises 14 residues. CDR1 MGHRA and CDR2 YSYEKL come from the germline V gene. This chain's CDR3 is CASSTSGGAYEQFF. In DNA, the CDR3 is TGCGCCAGCAGCACTAGCGGGGGGGCCTATGAGCAGTTCTTC.

The chain employs TRBV19 and TRBJ2-1; 9 bases map to TRBD1. CDR1 is LNHDA, CDR2 SQIVND, per germline (reference sequence). The CDR3 has 11 amino acids. Trimming removed 5 bases from V and 15 bases from J; junction bases left unmatched: 5. In DNA, the CDR3 is TGTGCCAGTAGTGTACAGGGGGCGGCGTTCTTC. This gives the protein CASSVQGAAFF.

This clone showed up just a few times. This chain connects TRBV4-3 to TRBJ1-2; 7 positions agree with TRBD1. Germline CDR1 reads LGHNA; CDR2 reads YSLEER. This CDR3 region has 14 residues. The J segment lost 7 bases and the V segment lost 4 bases, leaving 9 bases of the junction unmatched. The CDR3 nucleotides are TGCGCCAGCAGCCCAGGGGGGCCGGGCGCTGGCTACACCTTC. This codes for CASSPGGPGAGYTF.

The chain is built from TRBV5-5 and TRBJ1-2; TRBD1 matches at 7 bases. Looked up from germline, CDR1 is SGHKS and CDR2 is YYEKEE (reference sequence). The CDR3 is made up of 15 amino acids. V lost 2 bases and J lost 0; bases outside the gene matches: 4. The CDR3 loop is CASSFGQAANYGYTF. CDR3 nucleotides: TGTGCCAGCAGCTTCGGACAGGCTGCTAACTATGGCTACACCTTC.

CDR3 DNA: TGCGCCAGCAGTGACTTCACAGATACGCAGTATTTT. Translation: CASSDFTDTQYF. The chain uses TRBV10-2 and TRBJ2-3; D remains unclear. V was shortened by 3 bases and J by 2 bases, with 3 bases between the two germline ends. The CDR3 is 12 residues long. Germline CDR1 reads WSHSY; CDR2 reads SAAADI.

This clone appeared once. The genes are TRBV2 and TRBJ2-1, with 7 nucleotides matching TRBD2. The CDR3 is 15 amino acids. CDR1 SNHLY and CDR2 FYNNEI come from the germline V gene. With V trimmed by 3 bases and J by 3 bases, 5 bases remained unmatched. The CDR3 protein is CASSDGLADYNEQFF. CDR3 DNA sequence: TGTGCCAGCAGTGATGGGCTAGCGGACTACAATGAGCAGTTCTTC. The full variable domain, in which reference TRBV2 and TRBJ2-1 provide the parts outside the CDR3, is EPEVTQTPSHQVTQMGQEVILRCVPISNHLYFYWYRQILGQKVEFLVSFYNNEISEKSEIFDDQFSVERPDGSNFTLKIRSTKLEDSAMYFCASSDGLADYNEQFFGPGTRLTVL.

CDR3 amino acids: CASSPQGPTGELFF. CDR3 nucleotide sequence: TGCGCCAGCAGCCCACAGGGGCCCACCGGGGAGCTGTTTTTT. The chain is built from TRBV5-1 and TRBJ2-2; 7 bases are shared with TRBD1. V trimming: 4 bases; J trimming: 4 bases; junction bases outside the gene matches: 4. Per germline, CDR1 SGHRS and CDR2 YFSETQ. This CDR3 region has 14 residues.

The chain carries TRBV6-5 and TRBJ1-2, with a possible D match to TRBD1 (5 bases). The CDR3 has 14 residues. Germline V CDR1 and CDR2: MNHEY, SVGAGI. V was cut by 6 bases and J by 5 bases, with 16 bases left in between. CDR3 sequence (DNA): TGTGCCAGCAGCCGCAGGGATAATTCGTATGGCTACACCTTC. It translates to CASSRRDNSYGYTF.

The J gene is TRBJ1-2, the V gene TRBV7-9; 8 bases fit TRBD1. The V segment lost 5 bases and the J segment 4 bases; nucleotides outside the gene matches: 3. The CDR3 contains 13 residues. CDR1 and CDR2 (germline): SEHNR, FQNEAQ (reference sequence). Here the CDR3 reads CASSVTGGYGYTF. The CDR3 nucleotides are TGTGCCAGCAGCGTCACAGGGGGCTATGGCTACACCTTC.

The rearrangement uses TRBV5-6 and TRBJ2-5; 7 bases map to TRBD2. The CDR3 spans 13 residues. CDR1 and CDR2 from the germline V gene are SGHDT and YYEEEE. V was pared by 2 bases and J by 3 bases, with 1 base of the junction left unmatched. The CDR3 sequence is CASSFAGEETQYF. For the CDR3, the DNA is TGTGCCAGCAGCTTCGCGGGGGAAGAGACCCAGTACTTC.

This rearrangement joins TRBV7-9 to TRBJ1-6; D gene ambiguous. The CDR3 covers 12 residues. Trimming removed 3 bases at V and 10 bases at J, with 7 bases between. The germline V gene encodes CDR1 SEHNR and CDR2 FQNEAQ (reference sequence). In DNA, the CDR3 is TGTGCCAGCAGCTTTAGGCGGTCACCCCTCCACTTT. It codes for CASSFRRSPLHF.

CDR3 loop: CASSKGQSNTEAFF. CDR3 coding DNA: TGTGCCAGCAGCAAGGGACAGTCGAACACTGAAGCTTTCTTT. The chain couples TRBV7-9 to TRBJ1-1, with 7 nucleotides matching TRBD1. The trim removed 5 bases at V and 1 base at J, leaving 4 bases unmatched. Germline V gene lookup returns CDR1 SEHNR and CDR2 FQNEAQ (reference sequence). The CDR3 totals 14 residues.

The chain employs TRBV7-9 and TRBJ1-1; 8 nucleotides match TRBD1. The CDR3 extends over 15 amino acids. Germline values: CDR1 SEHNR, CDR2 FQNEAQ (reference sequence). With 7 bases clipped from V and 1 base from J, the junction kept 8 bases outside the gene matches. CDR3 protein: CASTAQQGANTEAFF. The CDR3 nucleotides read TGTGCCAGCACCGCCCAGCAGGGGGCGAACACTGAAGCTTTCTTT.

This clone was counted a few times. The J gene is TRBJ2-7, the V gene TRBV5-6; TRBD2 matches 9 bases. There are 14 residues in the CDR3. J gave up 4 bases and V 3 bases, and 5 bases lay outside the gene matches. Per the germline V gene, CDR1 is SGHDT and CDR2 is YYEEEE. CDR3 protein: CASSSGLAVYEQYF. In DNA form, the CDR3 reads TGTGCCAGCAGCTCGGGACTAGCCGTTTACGAGCAGTACTTC.

This clone has a single count. The genes are TRBV5-1 and TRBJ2-7; a possible D gene is TRBD2 (6 bases). The germline V and J ends were trimmed by 4 bases and 0 bases, with 11 bases remaining between them. Per the germline V gene, CDR1 is SGHRS and CDR2 is YFSETQ. The CDR3 runs to 14 residues. This chain's CDR3 is CASSKQTSSYEQYF. The DNA of the CDR3 is TGCGCCAGCAGCAAACAGACTAGCTCCTACGAGCAGTACTTC.